A selection of T cell receptor beta chains follows, all from one sample in a study of OX40 agonist ivuxolimab in advanced cancers. The data were produced by immunoSEQ multiplex PCR, yet TCRdb's version contains in-frame clones alone and is incomplete. The sample records 45,000 or so clones, 70% to 90% being singletons. The sample in question was CD4+ or CD8+ T cells sorted from blood, obtained in a trial of the OX40 agonist ivuxolimab. The receptors shown here come from an adult with an advanced solid tumor such as melanoma, head and neck, liver or kidney cancer. Both conserved end residues are part of each CDR3. The order of the fields is clone size, CDR3 length, J gene, D gene, V gene, CDR3 DNA, CDR3 protein. A D gene is named only where the DNA matches it firmly. Expanded clones get a size class; other rows say once, few or many, or leave the size out.

size: .
length: 18
J: TRBJ2-1
D: TRBD1
V: TRBV27
DNA: TGTGCCAGCAGTTTATGGGGACCCCGGGACAGGGGTCGAGATGAGCAGTTCTTC
CDR3: CASSLWGPRDRGRDEQFF

size: .
length: 15
J: TRBJ2-7
D: TRBD2
V: TRBV5-4
DNA: TGTGCCAGCAGCTTGGGGCGGGGGACCCCGTACGAGCAGTACTTC
CDR3: CASSLGRGTPYEQYF

size: once
length: 17
J: TRBJ2-1
D: TRBD2
V: TRBV10-2
DNA: TGCGCCAGCAGTGATAATAGCGGGTCCTTCCCCCCCAATGAGCAGTTCTTC
CDR3: CASSDNSGSFPPNEQFF

size: .
length: 14
J: TRBJ1-2
D: .
V: TRBV18
DNA: TGTGCCAGCTCACCCGAGGTGGTGTCGGTTGGCTACACCTTC
CDR3: CASSPEVVSVGYTF

size: few
length: 18
J: TRBJ2-2
D: TRBD2
V: TRBV10-1
DNA: TGCGCCAGCAGTGGGGTATACGGGAGGGCAGATAACACCGGGGAGCTGTTTTTT
CDR3: CASSGVYGRADNTGELFF

size: .
length: 15
J: TRBJ2-3
D: TRBD2
V: TRBV7-9
DNA: TGTGCCAGCAGCCCTAGCGGGAGTTTGACAGATACGCAGTATTTT
CDR3: CASSPSGSLTDTQYF

size: .
length: 16
J: TRBJ1-2
D: .
V: TRBV6-1
DNA: TGTGCCAGCAGTGAAGGGAGGACCAGGGGCAACTATGGCTACACCTTC
CDR3: CASSEGRTRGNYGYTF

size: .
length: 16
J: TRBJ1-4
D: .
V: TRBV27
DNA: TGTGCCAGCAGTCCCCGTCCCCCCATGATTAATGAAAAACTGTTTTTT
CDR3: CASSPRPPMINEKLFF

size: .
length: 14
J: TRBJ2-1
D: .
V: TRBV6-5
DNA: TGTGCCAGCAGTTACTCGAATAAAGGCAATGAGCAGTTCTTC
CDR3: CASSYSNKGNEQFF

size: once
length: 17
J: TRBJ2-1
D: TRBD2
V: TRBV7-9
DNA: TGTGCCAGCAGCGAGACTAGCGGGGGGGCGCAGGGCAATGAGCAGTTCTTC
CDR3: CASSETSGGAQGNEQFF

size: .
length: 16
J: TRBJ2-1
D: TRBD2
V: TRBV4-2
DNA: TGTGCCAGCAGCCACGGGACTAGCGGCCCAATTAATGAGCAGTTCTTC
CDR3: CASSHGTSGPINEQFF

size: .
length: 15
J: TRBJ1-4
D: TRBD1
V: TRBV7-8
DNA: TGTGCCAGCAGCTTAGCCGGGACAGGGGACGAAAAACTGTTTTTT
CDR3: CASSLAGTGDEKLFF

size: .
length: 13
J: TRBJ2-2
D: .
V: TRBV2
DNA: TGTGCCAGCACGGAAAGGGGAGCCGGGGAGCTGTTTTTT
CDR3: CASTERGAGELFF

size: .
length: 15
J: TRBJ2-7
D: .
V: TRBV21-1
DNA: TGTGCCAGCAGCAAACCAGACAGAGAACTCTACGAGCAGTACTTC
CDR3: CASSKPDRELYEQYF

size: .
length: 13
J: TRBJ2-2
D: .
V: TRBV5-1
DNA: TGCGCCAGCAGCTTCACAGGGCGGAGGGAGCTGTTTTTT
CDR3: CASSFTGRRELFF

size: .
length: 15
J: TRBJ2-7
D: TRBD1
V: TRBV18
DNA: TGTGCCAGCTCACCACCGAGACAGGGAAGCTACGAGCAGTACTTC
CDR3: CASSPPRQGSYEQYF

size: .
length: 14
J: TRBJ2-7
D: .
V: TRBV13
DNA: TGTGCCAGCAGCTTAAGGGGCAGAGCCTACGAGCAGTACTTC
CDR3: CASSLRGRAYEQYF

size: .
length: 15
J: TRBJ2-7
D: .
V: TRBV6-1
DNA: TGTGCCAGCAGTGAATTCTGGGCGGAGTCCTACGAGCAGTACTTC
CDR3: CASSEFWAESYEQYF

size: .
length: 18
J: TRBJ2-2
D: TRBD1
V: TRBV7-9
DNA: TGTGCCAGCAGCGCCTCGACAGGGGTATATTTTCACACCGGGGAGCTGTTTTTT
CDR3: CASSASTGVYFHTGELFF

size: .
length: 15
J: TRBJ1-1
D: .
V: TRBV9
DNA: TGTGCCAGCAGCGAAGGTGGGGCAGGTAACACTGAAGCTTTCTTT
CDR3: CASSEGGAGNTEAFF

size: .
length: 13
J: TRBJ1-2
D: .
V: TRBV2
DNA: TGTGCCAGCAGCCTATACCTCGTGGATGGCTACACCTTC
CDR3: CASSLYLVDGYTF

size: .
length: 13
J: TRBJ2-7
D: .
V: TRBV10-2
DNA: TGCGCCAGCAGTGTAGTTAAGGGATACGAGCAGTACTTC
CDR3: CASSVVKGYEQYF

size: .
length: 15
J: TRBJ1-1
D: TRBD1
V: TRBV4-1
DNA: TGCGCCAGCAGCCGAGGGACAGGACTGAACACTGAAGCTTTCTTT
CDR3: CASSRGTGLNTEAFF

size: .
length: 16
J: TRBJ2-1
D: .
V: TRBV12-5
DNA: TGTGCTAGTGGCTCCACCGGCGGGGGCCCTTACAATGAGCAGTTCTTC
CDR3: CASGSTGGGPYNEQFF

size: .
length: 14
J: TRBJ2-1
D: .
V: TRBV7-3
DNA: TGTGCCAGCAGCAAGGGGAGGTATTTAAATGAGCAGTTCTTC
CDR3: CASSKGRYLNEQFF

size: once
length: 16
J: TRBJ2-1
D: TRBD2
V: TRBV7-8
DNA: TGTGCCAGCAGCTTAGGGGTCCCGTTTAGCGGGAATGAGCAGTTCTTC
CDR3: CASSLGVPFSGNEQFF

size: .
length: 14
J: TRBJ2-2
D: .
V: TRBV7-9
DNA: TGTGCCAGCAGCGAGACCCACGGGGGCGGGGAGCTGTTTTTT
CDR3: CASSETHGGGELFF

size: .
length: 16
J: TRBJ2-7
D: TRBD2
V: TRBV6-5
DNA: TGTGCCAGCAGTTACAGTACAAGCGGGAGCTCCCACGAGCAGTACTTC
CDR3: CASSYSTSGSSHEQYF

size: .
length: 12
J: TRBJ1-1
D: .
V: TRBV30
DNA: TGTGCCTGGAGTTACAAGTCAGGGTTGGCTTTCTTT
CDR3: CAWSYKSGLAFF

size: .
length: 17
J: TRBJ2-2
D: .
V: TRBV25-1
DNA: TGTGCCAGCAGTGGCCCCTTCGCGGTTCCGAACACCGGGGAGCTGTTTTTT
CDR3: CASSGPFAVPNTGELFF

size: .
length: 17
J: TRBJ2-1
D: TRBD2
V: TRBV6-1
DNA: TGTGCCAGCAGTGCGACACGACTAGCGGGGGATTACAATGAGCAGTTCTTC
CDR3: CASSATRLAGDYNEQFF

size: .
length: 11
J: TRBJ2-5
D: .
V: TRBV5-1
DNA: TGCGCCAGCAGCTTCCAAGAGACCCAGTACTTC
CDR3: CASSFQETQYF

size: .
length: 16
J: TRBJ2-2
D: .
V: TRBV6-6
DNA: TGTGCCAGCAGTTACGCACCCGACAGTGGGCACGGGGAGCTGTTTTTT
CDR3: CASSYAPDSGHGELFF

size: .
length: 14
J: TRBJ2-7
D: TRBD1
V: TRBV6-1
DNA: TGTGCCAGCAGTGGCCGGGACAGGGGTTACGAGCAGTACTTC
CDR3: CASSGRDRGYEQYF

size: once
length: 14
J: TRBJ2-7
D: .
V: TRBV29-1
DNA: TGCAGCGTTGTGTCGGGGAGGGGGGGTTACGAGCAGTACTTC
CDR3: CSVVSGRGGYEQYF

size: .
length: 13
J: TRBJ2-1
D: .
V: TRBV27
DNA: TGTGCCAGCAGTTTAGGGAAAGACAATGAGCAGTTCTTC
CDR3: CASSLGKDNEQFF

size: .
length: 14
J: TRBJ1-1
D: .
V: TRBV25-1
DNA: TGTGCCAGCAGTTCGGGGGGAATGAACACTGAAGCTTTCTTT
CDR3: CASSSGGMNTEAFF

size: .
length: 14
J: TRBJ1-2
D: .
V: TRBV27
DNA: TGTGCCAGCAGTTTTGGGTTACTTAACTATGGCTACACCTTC
CDR3: CASSFGLLNYGYTF

size: .
length: 13
J: TRBJ1-5
D: TRBD1
V: TRBV27
DNA: TGTGCCAGCAGTTTGGGACAGGGGAAGCCCCAGCATTTT
CDR3: CASSLGQGKPQHF

size: .
length: 14
J: TRBJ2-2
D: .
V: TRBV7-9
DNA: TGTGCCAGCAGCTTGCAGGGGTATACCGGGGAGCTGTTTTTT
CDR3: CASSLQGYTGELFF

size: .
length: 16
J: TRBJ2-2
D: TRBD2
V: TRBV4-3
DNA: TGCGCCAGCAGCCAGAGACTAGCGGGGGGTGCCGGGGAGCTGTTTTTT
CDR3: CASSQRLAGGAGELFF

size: .
length: 15
J: TRBJ2-2
D: .
V: TRBV9
DNA: TGTGCCAGCAGCGACCGTAGCTTCTCAAACGGGGAGCTGTTTTTT
CDR3: CASSDRSFSNGELFF

size: .
length: 15
J: TRBJ1-3
D: .
V: TRBV5-8
DNA: TGTGCCAGCAGCTCGGGACGGCGCTCTGGAAACACCATATATTTT
CDR3: CASSSGRRSGNTIYF

size: once
length: 15
J: TRBJ1-3
D: .
V: TRBV4-1
DNA: TGCGCCAGCAGCCAAGTGGCAGAGCCTGGAAACACCATATATTTT
CDR3: CASSQVAEPGNTIYF

size: .
length: 14
J: TRBJ1-5
D: .
V: TRBV16
DNA: TGTGCCAGCAGCCAGGTGGAGGGCAATCAGCCCCAGCATTTT
CDR3: CASSQVEGNQPQHF

size: .
length: 13
J: TRBJ1-2
D: .
V: TRBV15
DNA: TGTGCCACCAGCAGAGTGGGGGGTTTAGGCTACACCTTC
CDR3: CATSRVGGLGYTF

size: .
length: 15
J: TRBJ2-3
D: .
V: TRBV6-5
DNA: TGTGCCAGCAGTTACTCTCCGGAAAGCGGAGATACGCAGTATTTT
CDR3: CASSYSPESGDTQYF

size: .
length: 15
J: TRBJ2-5
D: TRBD1
V: TRBV19
DNA: TGTGCCAGTAGTCCTGAACGGACAGGGCCAGAGACCCAGTACTTC
CDR3: CASSPERTGPETQYF

size: .
length: 14
J: TRBJ1-2
D: TRBD1
V: TRBV2
DNA: TGTGCCAGCTTCCTAAGGGGACAGGCCAATGGCTACACCTTC
CDR3: CASFLRGQANGYTF